This T cell receptor (beta chain) was sequenced for a study of T cell repertoires in cytomegalovirus infection. Overall study: Shared public TCR beta signatures pointed to both CMV infection and a matching HLA type.

From the reads, TCRdb called clonotypes with MiXCR, one entry per CDR3 protein. The table includes around 200,000 distinct CDR3 sequences, 35% to 40% detected once. Findings and caveats of the study: In two of eight donors, the top clonotype was HLA-C-restricted CMV-specific. Accumulated public TCR beta family frequency recognized individuals carrying CMV together with the relevant HLA.

Note on this clonotype: Its target is not known.

Sequenced material: CD8+ T cells from cultured PBMCs, taken from culture after CMV antigen stimulation. This TCR was sampled from a human donor in good health (CMV status not recorded). Some clones in this sample may be carry-over from other donors' samples.

This chain's CDR3 is CASSYRGTGFEQFF. The CDR3 DNA follows: TGTGCCAGCAGCTACAGGGGGACGGGGTTTGAGCAGTTCTTC. This rearrangement joins TRBV11-3 to TRBJ2-1, with 8 nucleotides matching TRBD1. This CDR3 has 14 amino acids. V gave up 4 bases and J gave up 9 bases; unmatched junction bases: 8. Germline V CDR1 and CDR2: SGHNT, YENEEA.